This T cell receptor (beta chain) was identified during a study of tissue T cells after allogeneic stem cell transplantation. V gave up 3 bases and J gave up 3 bases; unmatched junction bases: 4. Germline V gene data show CDR1 as GKSSPN and CDR2 as SITVG. The CDR3 spans 14 residues. Only one count was recorded for this clone. Its antigen is still unknown. Each gene name is a mouse one. The read falls 1 residue short of the CDR3 end, and the missing part is taken from the germline J gene. Overall study results and limits: Within patients, tissue anatomy strongly shaped TCR repertoire composition. Motif-based clustering found tissue-specific repertoire signatures shared across patients, though few clones were shared. Only a limited share of tissue TCRs appeared in blood or spleen.

Sequencing of TCRbeta CDR3 at survey depth gave sequences and template counts. The data were produced by immunoSEQ multiplex PCR, yet TCRdb's version contains in-frame clones alone and is incomplete. The top ten clones hold roughly 0.59% of a sample with roughly 50,000 clones, 65% to 85% of them seen once. The V gene is TRBV31, the J gene TRBJ2-1; TRBD2 matches at 8 bases. The clonotype originates from a pool of C57BL/6 mice in good health. Sequencing input: sorted cells pooled from one or two spleens. The chain's CDR3 is CAWRTWGAYAEQFF. Partial CDR3 DNA: TGTGCCTGGAGGACCTGGGGGGCCTATGCTGAGCAGTTC.